These 13 T cell receptor beta chains came from one sample sequenced in a study of STAT5B mutations in CD4+ large granular lymphocyte leukemia. Here immunoSEQ multiplex PCR was the method, and the copy in TCRdb shows in-frame clones only, minus some. The sample lists about 40,000 clones, approximately 84% occurring once. The sequenced material came from CD4+ T cells from blood buffy coats. These TCRs come from a human donor in good health.

The chain couples TRBV29-1 to TRBJ2-1, with D unresolved. The germline CDR1 and CDR2 sequences are SQVTM and ANQGSEA. Deletions cut 4 bases from V and 7 bases from J, with 11 bases between. CDR3 length equals 12 residues. The CDR3 DNA reads as TGCAGCGTTGCCAAGGACGGGAATGAGCAGTTCTTC. Amino acids: CSVAKDGNEQFF.

This clone was observed once. This chain links TRBV4-1 with TRBJ2-3; TRBD1 or TRBD2 may be the D gene (6 bases each). This CDR3 is 18 amino acids long. V was pared by 6 bases and J by 2 bases, with 24 bases between. Germline CDR1 is MGHRA and CDR2 is YSYEKL. CDR3 in amino acids: CASSLEGGQNLNTDTQYF. For the CDR3, the DNA is TGCGCCAGCAGTCTTGAGGGAGGACAGAACCTAAACACAGATACGCAGTATTTT.

CDR3 nucleotide sequence: TGTGCCAGCTCCCCTCGGGACAGTTACGAGCAGTACTTC. Encoded protein: CASSPRDSYEQYF. The gene calls are TRBV18 and TRBJ2-7; 7 bases are shared with TRBD1. The CDR3 contains 13 residues. The germline gives CDR1 KGHSH, CDR2 LQKENI. V shed 6 bases, J shed 4 bases, and the junction held 6 bases outside the gene matches.

This chain connects TRBV11-2 to TRBJ1-2; D is possibly TRBD1 (5 bases). The ends were cut back, 0 bases at V and 5 bases at J, with 13 bases in the middle. From germline, CDR1 is SGHAT and CDR2 FQNNGV. The CDR3 spans 15 residues. The CDR3 spells CASSLDPRDSYGYTF. In DNA, the CDR3 is TGTGCCAGCAGCTTAGATCCCAGGGACTCGTATGGCTACACCTTC. The variable domain in full, with the rest retrieved from reference TRBV11-2 and TRBJ1-2, is EAGVAQSPRYKIIEKRQSVAFWCNPISGHATLYWYQQILGQGPKLLIQFQNNGVVDDSQLPKDRFSAERLKGVDSTLKIQPAKLEDSAVYLCASSLDPRDSYGYTFGSGTRLTVV.

V usage is TRBV15 and J usage is TRBJ1-1, with D possibly matching TRBD1 (5 bases). CDR3 length: 15 residues. Per germline, CDR1 LNHNV and CDR2 YYDKDF (reference sequence). The germline V and J ends were trimmed by 4 bases and 3 bases, with 15 bases remaining between them. This CDR3 reads CATSNPGGVDTEAFF. Written as DNA, the CDR3 is TGTGCCACCAGCAACCCCGGAGGGGTGGACACTGAAGCTTTCTTT.

The gene calls are TRBV27 and TRBJ2-7; TRBD1 is a possible D gene (6 bases). V shed 5 bases and J shed 3 bases, with 20 bases lying between them. Per germline, CDR1 MNHEY and CDR2 SMNVEV (reference sequence). The CDR3 sequence is 16 residues long. CDR3 in amino acids: CASSRGGWGRDYEQYF. Written as DNA, the CDR3 is TGTGCCAGCAGTAGGGGCGGGTGGGGGCGAGACTACGAGCAGTACTTC.

The genes are TRBV19 and TRBJ1-2, with 8 bases fitting TRBD1. The germline V gene has CDR1 LNHDA and CDR2 SQIVND (reference sequence). The CDR3 runs to 15 residues. V trimming: 1 base; J trimming: 4 bases; junction bases outside the gene matches: 5. The CDR3 coding sequence is TGTGCCAGTAGTATAGCGACAGGGGCCCGCTATGGCTACACCTTC. Translating gives CASSIATGARYGYTF.

The genes are TRBV28 and TRBJ2-2, with a tentative D call TRBD1 (6 bases). The CDR3 has 15 residues. Germline V lookup: CDR1 MDHEN, CDR2 SYDVKM. V lost 0 bases to trimming and J lost 1 base, with 6 bases between them. The CDR3 DNA follows: TGTGCCAGCAGTTTATGGACAGGGAACACCGGGGAGCTGTTTTTT. Translated, it gives CASSLWTGNTGELFF.

This clone is a singleton in its sample. The V gene is TRBV7-8, the J gene TRBJ2-2; perhaps D is TRBD1 or TRBD2 (5 bases each). The CDR3 is 15 amino acids. Germline CDR1 reads SGHVS; CDR2 reads FQNEAQ. V was pared by 3 bases and J by 1 base, with 9 bases between. This chain's CDR3 is CASSLGDGNTGELFF. CDR3 nucleotides: TGTGCCAGCAGCTTGGGGGACGGGAACACCGGGGAGCTGTTTTTT.

The chain employs TRBV28 and TRBJ2-1, with D perhaps assigned TRBD1 or TRBD2 (6 bases each). This CDR3 is built from 15 residues. CDR1 MDHEN and CDR2 SYDVKM come from the germline V gene. Trimming shortened V by 5 bases and J by 7 bases, and 18 bases separated the two germline ends. CDR3 residues: CASSLEQGGKNEQFF. As DNA, the CDR3 is TGTGCCAGCAGTCTAGAACAAGGGGGGAAGAATGAGCAGTTCTTC.

The rearrangement links TRBV11-2 to TRBJ2-1, with 7 bases identical to TRBD2. The CDR3 is 14 residues long. The V and J ends lost 5 bases and 6 bases, in that order; junction bases with no gene match: 7. CDR1 is SGHAT, CDR2 FQNNGV, per germline. CDR3 protein: CASSRPGEGNEQFF. The CDR3 region has the DNA TGTGCCAGCAGCCGCCCCGGGGAGGGCAATGAGCAGTTCTTC.

This clone was observed once. The chain is built from TRBV6-1 and TRBJ1-1; TRBD1 might be the D (5 bases). The germline V gene encodes CDR1 MNHNS and CDR2 SASEGT. With 4 bases removed from V and 5 bases from J, the gap between germline ends came to 17 bases. The CDR3 spans 15 residues. The CDR3 sequence: CASSVWNGGDTEAFF. CDR3 DNA: TGTGCCAGCAGTGTATGGAACGGGGGAGATACTGAAGCTTTCTTT.

The chain links TRBV29-1 to TRBJ2-1, with 10 nucleotides matching TRBD1. CDR3 size: 18 residues. Per germline, CDR1 SQVTM and CDR2 ANQGSEA. The V gene end was trimmed by 6 bases and the J gene end by 5 bases; junction bases not matched to a gene: 19. The CDR3: CSVPPGQGSLLPHNEQFF. DNA of the CDR3: TGCAGCGTCCCCCCGGGACAGGGGTCGCTATTACCTCACAATGAGCAGTTCTTC.